This is a list of T cell receptor beta chains from one sample in a study of OX40 agonist ivuxolimab in advanced cancers. Sequenced by immunoSEQ multiplex PCR; TCRdb stores in-frame clones only, minus some. This table has some 70,000 clones, roughly 90% appearing once. Specimen: CD4+ or CD8+ T cells sorted from blood, collected in a trial of the OX40 agonist ivuxolimab. The receptors stem from an adult with an advanced solid tumor such as melanoma, head and neck, liver or kidney cancer. Both conserved end residues are part of each CDR3. A D gene is named only where the DNA matches it firmly. Part of the rows lack a size; the others show once, few, many or a class for expanded clones.

TRBV5-1,once,TRBD1,TRBJ2-3,TGCGCCAGCAGCCTCTTGAGGGGACAGGGTCTTGGGGATACGCAGTATTTT,CASSLLRGQGLGDTQYF
TRBV29-1,-,-,TRBJ1-2,TGCAGCGTAGAGATTAACTATGGCTACACCTTC,CSVEINYGYTF
TRBV5-6,-,-,TRBJ2-3,TGTGCCAGCAGCTTGGCTAGTAACACAGATACGCAGTATTTT,CASSLASNTDTQYF
TRBV4-3,-,TRBD1,TRBJ1-3,TGCGCCAGCAGCGACGCCCAGACAGGGGCTGGAAACACCATATATTTT,CASSDAQTGAGNTIYF
TRBV5-1,-,TRBD1,TRBJ1-1,TGCGCCAGCAGCTTGGGCGAGACAGGGGGATCTGAAGCTTTCTTT,CASSLGETGGSEAFF
TRBV6-5,-,-,TRBJ1-4,TGTGCCAGCAGTTACCCGTTGGGGAGGAAAAATGAAAAACTGTTTTTT,CASSYPLGRKNEKLFF
TRBV29-1,-,-,TRBJ1-2,TGCAGCGTTGCAGGATACTATGGCTACACCTTC,CSVAGYYGYTF
TRBV2,once,-,TRBJ2-7,TGTGCCATCCATATCCGAGGGGCGAACGAGCAGTACTTC,CAIHIRGANEQYF
TRBV10-3,-,-,TRBJ2-2,TGTGCCACTCAATCGAACACCGGGGAGCTGTTTTTT,CATQSNTGELFF
TRBV11-2,-,TRBD2,TRBJ2-1,TGTGCCAGCAGCTTAGTGACTAGCGGGGTTGAGCAGTTCTTC,CASSLVTSGVEQFF
TRBV11-3,-,-,TRBJ1-2,TGTGCCAGCAGCTTAGTGTCCTATGGCTACACCTTC,CASSLVSYGYTF
TRBV5-6,-,TRBD2,TRBJ2-1,TGTGCCAGCAGCCCGCCCGTCGGGGGGGCCCGGTACTATGAGCAGTTCTTC,CASSPPVGGARYYEQFF
TRBV4-1,-,-,TRBJ1-4,TGCGCCAGCAGCCAAGAAGGGTCAGGGGACGGAAAACTGTTTTTT,CASSQEGSGDGKLFF
TRBV19,-,-,TRBJ1-2,TGTGCCAGTAGTATTGGTTTTTGGTCCCAATTCGCTGGCTACACCTTC,CASSIGFWSQFAGYTF
TRBV6-1,-,-,TRBJ1-4,TGTGCCAGCAGTGAAAAAGGTGGGACCTCCCACAATTTATTT,CASSEKGGTSHNLF
TRBV6-6,-,-,TRBJ2-6,TGTGCCAGCAGGCTTCCCAGGGGATCTGGGGCCAACGTCCTGACTTTC,CASRLPRGSGANVLTF
TRBV5-1,-,TRBD1,TRBJ1-4,TGCGCCAGCAGCTCTACAGGGGTGAGGGATGAAAAACTGTTTTTT,CASSSTGVRDEKLFF
TRBV11-1,few,TRBD2,TRBJ2-3,TGTGCCAGCAGACCCGGACTAGCGGCCACAGATACGCAGTATTTT,CASRPGLAATDTQYF
TRBV7-2,-,-,TRBJ2-7,TGTGCCAGCAGCTTAGTACCGGGGCCACCCGAGCAGTACTTC,CASSLVPGPPEQYF
TRBV21-1,-,-,TRBJ1-1,TGTGCCAGCAGCTCCAAGACAGCGAACACTGAAGCTTTCTTT,CASSSKTANTEAFF
TRBV4-3,once,TRBD1,TRBJ2-3,TGCGCCAGCAGCAGAAAGGGGGCAGCAGATACGCAGTATTTT,CASSRKGAADTQYF
TRBV5-6,-,-,TRBJ1-3,TGTGCCAGCAGCTTGCCGGGAAACTCTGGAAACACCATATATTTT,CASSLPGNSGNTIYF
TRBV4-1,-,TRBD2,TRBJ2-7,TGCGCCAGCAGCCTCGGGACTAGCGGGGGCTACGAGCAGTACTTC,CASSLGTSGGYEQYF